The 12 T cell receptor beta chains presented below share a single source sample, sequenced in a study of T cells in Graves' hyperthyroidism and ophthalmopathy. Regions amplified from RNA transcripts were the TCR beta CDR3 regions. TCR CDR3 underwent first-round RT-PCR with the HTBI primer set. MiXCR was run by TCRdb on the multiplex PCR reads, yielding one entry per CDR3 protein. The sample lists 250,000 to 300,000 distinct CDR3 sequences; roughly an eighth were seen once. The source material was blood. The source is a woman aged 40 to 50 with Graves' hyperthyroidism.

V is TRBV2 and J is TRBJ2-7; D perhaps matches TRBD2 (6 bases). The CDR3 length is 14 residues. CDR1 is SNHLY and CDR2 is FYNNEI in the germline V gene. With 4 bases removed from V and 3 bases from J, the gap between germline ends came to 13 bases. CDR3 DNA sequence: TGTGCCAGCAGTGGGAGGGGCAATGACTACGAGCAGTACTTC. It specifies CASSGRGNDYEQYF.

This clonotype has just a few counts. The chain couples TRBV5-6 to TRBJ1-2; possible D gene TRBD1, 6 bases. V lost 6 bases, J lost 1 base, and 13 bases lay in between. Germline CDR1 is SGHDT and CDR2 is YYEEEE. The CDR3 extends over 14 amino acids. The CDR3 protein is CASIQGHLNYGYTF. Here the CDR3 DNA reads TGTGCCAGCATCCAGGGACACCTTAACTATGGCTACACCTTC.

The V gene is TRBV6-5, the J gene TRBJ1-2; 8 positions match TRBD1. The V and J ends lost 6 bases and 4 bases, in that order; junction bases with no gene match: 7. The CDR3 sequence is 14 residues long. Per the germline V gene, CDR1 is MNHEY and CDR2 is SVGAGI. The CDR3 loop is CASRRSGTGYGYTF. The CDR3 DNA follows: TGTGCCAGCAGGCGATCCGGGACAGGCTATGGCTACACCTTC.

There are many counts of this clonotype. CDR3 sequence reads: CARSKIAKNIQYF. The CDR3 DNA reads TGTGCCAGGAGTAAAATAGCCAAAAACATTCAGTACTTC. The V call is TRBV28, the J call TRBJ2-4; D is unclear. Deletions cut 9 bases from V and 0 bases from J, with 9 bases between. This CDR3 comprises 13 residues. Germline V lookup: CDR1 MDHEN, CDR2 SYDVKM.

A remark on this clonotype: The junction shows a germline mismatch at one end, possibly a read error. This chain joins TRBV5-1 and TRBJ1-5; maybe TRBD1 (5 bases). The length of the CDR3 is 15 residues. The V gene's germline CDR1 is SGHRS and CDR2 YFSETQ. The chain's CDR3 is CASSLGLHSNQPQHF. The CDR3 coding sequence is TGTGCCAGCAGCTTGGGGCTTCATAGCAATCAGCCCCAGCATTTT.

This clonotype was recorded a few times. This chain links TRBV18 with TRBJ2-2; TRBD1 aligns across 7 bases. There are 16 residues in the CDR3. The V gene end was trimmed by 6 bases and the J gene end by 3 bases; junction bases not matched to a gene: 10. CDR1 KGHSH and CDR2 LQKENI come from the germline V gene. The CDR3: CASSQQQGRDTGELFF. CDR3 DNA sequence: TGTGCCAGCTCGCAACAACAGGGGCGCGACACCGGGGAGCTGTTTTTT.

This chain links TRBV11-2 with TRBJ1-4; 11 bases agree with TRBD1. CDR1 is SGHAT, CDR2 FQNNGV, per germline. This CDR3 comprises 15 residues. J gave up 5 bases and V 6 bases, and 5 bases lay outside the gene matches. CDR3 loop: CASSSGTGGNEKLFF. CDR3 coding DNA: TGTGCCAGCAGTTCCGGGACAGGGGGAAATGAAAAACTGTTTTTT.

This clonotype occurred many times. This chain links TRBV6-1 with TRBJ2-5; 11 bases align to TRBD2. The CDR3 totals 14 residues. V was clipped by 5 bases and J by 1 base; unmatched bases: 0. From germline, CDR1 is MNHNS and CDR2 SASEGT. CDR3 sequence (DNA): TGTGCCAGCAGTACTAGCGGGAGCCAAGAGACCCAGTACTTC. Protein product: CASSTSGSQETQYF.

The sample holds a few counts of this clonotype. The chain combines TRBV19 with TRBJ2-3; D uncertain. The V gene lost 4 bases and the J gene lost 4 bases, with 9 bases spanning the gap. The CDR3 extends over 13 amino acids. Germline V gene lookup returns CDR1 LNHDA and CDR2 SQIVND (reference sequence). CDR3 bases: TGTGCCAGTAGTAACGGCTGGGCAGATACGCAGTATTTT. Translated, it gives CASSNGWADTQYF. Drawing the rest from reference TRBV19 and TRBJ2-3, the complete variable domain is DGGITQSPKYLFRKEGQNVTLSCEQNLNHDAMYWYRQDPGQGLRLIYYSQIVNDFQKGDIAEGYSVSREKKESFPLTVTSAQKNPTAFYLCASSNGWADTQYFGPGTRLTVL.

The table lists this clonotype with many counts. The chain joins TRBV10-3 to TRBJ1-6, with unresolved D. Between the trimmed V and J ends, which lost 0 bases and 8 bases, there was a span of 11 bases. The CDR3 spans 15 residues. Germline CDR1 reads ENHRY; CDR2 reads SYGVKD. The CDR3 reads CAISESILSDSPLHF. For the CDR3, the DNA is TGTGCCATCAGTGAGTCGATATTAAGCGATTCACCCCTCCACTTT.

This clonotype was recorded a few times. CDR3 sequence: CASSEAQGRSNQPQHF. In nucleotides, the CDR3 is TGTGCCAGTAGCGAAGCACAGGGGAGAAGCAATCAGCCCCAGCATTTT. The rearrangement links TRBV19 to TRBJ1-5; 7 bases match TRBD1. CDR1 is LNHDA, CDR2 SQIVND, per germline (reference sequence). J lost 1 base, V lost 6 bases, and 9 bases had no gene match. The CDR3 runs to 16 residues.

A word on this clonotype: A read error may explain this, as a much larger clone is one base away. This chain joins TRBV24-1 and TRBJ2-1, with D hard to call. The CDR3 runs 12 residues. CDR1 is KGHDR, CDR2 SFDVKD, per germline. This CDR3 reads CVTSDSLDEQFF. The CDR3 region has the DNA TGTGTCACCAGTGATTCCTTAGATGAGCAGTTCTTC.